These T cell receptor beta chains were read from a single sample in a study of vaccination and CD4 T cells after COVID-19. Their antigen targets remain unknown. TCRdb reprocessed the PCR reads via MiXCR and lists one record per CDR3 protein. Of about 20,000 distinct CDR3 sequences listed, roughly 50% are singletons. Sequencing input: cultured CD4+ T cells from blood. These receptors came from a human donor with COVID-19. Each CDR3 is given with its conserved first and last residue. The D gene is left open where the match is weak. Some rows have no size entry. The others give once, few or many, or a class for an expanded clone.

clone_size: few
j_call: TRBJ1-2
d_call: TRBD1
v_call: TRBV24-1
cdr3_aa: CATSALGSEGQGFYGYTF
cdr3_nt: TGTGCCACCAGTGCCTTGGGGAGCGAAGGACAGGGCTTCTATGGCTACACCTTC

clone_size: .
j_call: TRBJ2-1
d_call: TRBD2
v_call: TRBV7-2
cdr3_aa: CASSLAQAGDEQFF
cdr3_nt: TGTGCCAGCAGCTTGGCCCAAGCGGGGGATGAGCAGTTCTTC

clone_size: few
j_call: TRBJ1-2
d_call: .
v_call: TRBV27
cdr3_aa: CASSTLGTSSYTF
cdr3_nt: TGTGCCAGCAGCACTTTAGGGACTTCAAGCTACACCTTC

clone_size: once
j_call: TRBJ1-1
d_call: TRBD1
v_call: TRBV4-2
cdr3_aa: CASSQDNFNRGRTEAFF
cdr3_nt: TGTGCCAGCAGCCAAGATAACTTTAACAGGGGACGCACTGAAGCTTTCTTT

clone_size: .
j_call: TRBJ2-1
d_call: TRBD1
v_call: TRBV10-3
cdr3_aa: CAISPGQGHNEQFF
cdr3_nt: TGTGCCATCAGCCCGGGACAGGGTCACAATGAGCAGTTCTTC

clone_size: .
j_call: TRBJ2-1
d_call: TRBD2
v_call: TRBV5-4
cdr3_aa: CASSPLTSGGSSEQFF
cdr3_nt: TGTGCCAGCAGCCCCCTCACTAGCGGGGGTTCGTCTGAGCAGTTCTTC

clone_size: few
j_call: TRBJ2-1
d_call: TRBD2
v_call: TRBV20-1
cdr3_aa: CSARALAGGNNEQFF
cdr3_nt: TGCAGTGCTAGGGCCCTAGCGGGGGGTAACAATGAGCAGTTCTTC

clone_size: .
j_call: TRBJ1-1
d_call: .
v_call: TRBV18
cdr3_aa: CASSPLDGAEALF
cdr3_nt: TGTGCCAGCTCACCACTGGACGGGGCTGAAGCTCTCTTT

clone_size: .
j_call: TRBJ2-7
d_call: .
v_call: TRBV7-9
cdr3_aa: CASSPPFRFGYEQYF
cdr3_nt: TGTGCCAGCAGCCCCCCCTTCCGGTTCGGCTACGAGCAGTACTTC

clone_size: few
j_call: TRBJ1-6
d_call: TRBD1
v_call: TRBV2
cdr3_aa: CASSGDRNNSPLHF
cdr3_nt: TGTGCCAGCAGTGGGGACAGAAATAATTCACCCCTCCACTTT

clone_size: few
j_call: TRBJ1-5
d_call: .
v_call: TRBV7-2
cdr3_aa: CASSIEGFGNQPQHF
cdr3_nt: TGTGCCAGCAGTATAGAGGGATTCGGCAATCAGCCCCAGCATTTT

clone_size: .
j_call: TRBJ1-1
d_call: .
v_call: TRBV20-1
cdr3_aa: CSAFRSGTKNTEAFF
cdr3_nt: TGCAGTGCTTTCCGGTCCGGGACAAAGAACACTGAAGCTTTCTTT

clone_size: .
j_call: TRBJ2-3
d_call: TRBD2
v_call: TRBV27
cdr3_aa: CASSLSPGGGGTDTQYF
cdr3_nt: TGTGCCAGCAGTTTATCGCCCGGGGGGGGGGGCACAGATACGCAGTATTTT

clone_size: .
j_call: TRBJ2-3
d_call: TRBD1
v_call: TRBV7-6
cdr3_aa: CASSKGQGSDTQYF
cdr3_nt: TGTGCCAGCAGCAAGGGACAGGGTTCCGATACGCAGTATTTT

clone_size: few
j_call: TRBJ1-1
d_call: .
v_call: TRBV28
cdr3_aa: CASSLRGTEAFF
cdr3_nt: TGTGCCAGCAGTTTACGTGGCACTGAAGCTTTCTTT

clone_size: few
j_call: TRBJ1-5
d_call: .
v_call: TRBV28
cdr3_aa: CASSFLNQPQHF
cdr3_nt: TGTGCCAGCAGCTTTCTCAATCAGCCCCAGCATTTT

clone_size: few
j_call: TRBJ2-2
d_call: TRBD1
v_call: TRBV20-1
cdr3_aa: CSADRNANTGELFF
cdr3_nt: TGCAGTGCGGACAGGAACGCGAACACCGGGGAGCTGTTTTTT

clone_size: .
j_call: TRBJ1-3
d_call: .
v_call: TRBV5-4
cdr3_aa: CASSPVGGSGNTIYF
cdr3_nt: TGTGCCAGCAGTCCCGTCGGGGGGTCTGGAAACACCATATATTTT

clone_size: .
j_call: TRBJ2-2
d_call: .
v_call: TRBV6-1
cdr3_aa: CASIRTGTNTGELFF
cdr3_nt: TGTGCCAGCATCCGGACGGGAACGAACACCGGGGAGCTGTTTTTT

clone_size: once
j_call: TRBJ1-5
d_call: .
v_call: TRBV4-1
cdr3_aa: CASSQVGGAGQPQHF
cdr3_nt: TGCGCCAGCAGCCAAGTGGGGGGGGCCGGCCAGCCCCAGCATTTT

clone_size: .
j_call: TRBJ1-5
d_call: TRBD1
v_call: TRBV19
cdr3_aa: CASSMGQGNQPQHF
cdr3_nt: TGTGCCAGTAGTATGGGACAGGGCAATCAGCCCCAGCATTTT

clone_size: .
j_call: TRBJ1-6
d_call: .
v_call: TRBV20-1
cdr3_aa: CSARAVDGAPLHF
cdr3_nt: TGCAGTGCTAGAGCCGTCGACGGCGCCCCCCTCCACTTT

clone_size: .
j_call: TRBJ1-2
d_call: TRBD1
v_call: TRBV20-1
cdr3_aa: CSARGQGYGYTF
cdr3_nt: TGCAGTGCTAGGGGACAGGGGTATGGCTACACCTTC

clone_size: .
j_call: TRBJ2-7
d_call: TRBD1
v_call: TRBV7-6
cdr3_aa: CASSPYTGGEQYF
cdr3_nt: TGTGCCAGCAGCCCTTATACAGGGGGCGAGCAGTACTTC

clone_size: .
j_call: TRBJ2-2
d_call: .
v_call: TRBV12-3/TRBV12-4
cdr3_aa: CASSSRAGELFF
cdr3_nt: TGTGCCAGCAGCTCTAGGGCCGGGGAGCTGTTTTTT

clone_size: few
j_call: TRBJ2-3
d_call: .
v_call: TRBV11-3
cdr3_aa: CASSPDQRGTQYF
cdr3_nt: TGTGCCAGCAGCCCAGACCAGAGGGGTACGCAGTATTTT

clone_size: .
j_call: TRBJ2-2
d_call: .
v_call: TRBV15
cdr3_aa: CATSRQGGAPGELFF
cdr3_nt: TGTGCCACCAGCAGACAGGGTGGCGCACCCGGGGAGCTGTTTTTT

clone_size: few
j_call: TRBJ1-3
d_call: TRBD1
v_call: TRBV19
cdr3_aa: CASSPHSGTGNRNTIYF
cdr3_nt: TGTGCCAGTAGTCCTCATTCTGGGACAGGCAATAGAAACACCATATATTTT

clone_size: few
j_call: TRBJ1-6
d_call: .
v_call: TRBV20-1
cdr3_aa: CSASRGAISDSPLHF
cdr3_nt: TGCAGTGCTAGCCGGGGCGCTATATCCGATTCACCCCTCCACTTT

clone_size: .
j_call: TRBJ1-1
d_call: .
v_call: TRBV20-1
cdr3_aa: CSARRLMNTEAFF
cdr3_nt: TGCAGTGCTAGACGGCTAATGAACACTGAAGCTTTCTTT

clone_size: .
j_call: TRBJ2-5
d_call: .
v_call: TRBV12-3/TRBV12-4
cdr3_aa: CASSLENLWASGTQYF
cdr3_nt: TGTGCCAGCAGTTTAGAAAATTTGTGGGCTTCAGGGACCCAGTACTTC

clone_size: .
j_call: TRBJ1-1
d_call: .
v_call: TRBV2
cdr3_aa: CASGRVMANTEAFF
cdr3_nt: TGTGCCAGCGGAAGGGTAATGGCGAACACTGAAGCTTTCTTT

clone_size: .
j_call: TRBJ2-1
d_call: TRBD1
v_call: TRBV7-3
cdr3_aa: CASSLDGTANNEQFF
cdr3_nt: TGTGCCAGCAGCTTAGACGGGACAGCGAACAATGAGCAGTTCTTC

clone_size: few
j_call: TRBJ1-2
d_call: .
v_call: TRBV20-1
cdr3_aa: CSADQDRGTNYGYTF
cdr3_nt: TGCAGTGCTGATCAAGACCGGGGGACTAACTATGGCTACACCTTC

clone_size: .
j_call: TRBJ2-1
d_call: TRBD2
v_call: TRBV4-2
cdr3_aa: CASSQASGGAENEQFF
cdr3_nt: TGTGCCAGCAGCCAGGCTAGCGGGGGGGCAGAGAATGAGCAGTTCTTC

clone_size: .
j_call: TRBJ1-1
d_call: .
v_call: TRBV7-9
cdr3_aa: CASSFAANTEAFF
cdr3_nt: TGTGCCAGCAGCTTTGCGGCAAACACTGAAGCTTTCTTT

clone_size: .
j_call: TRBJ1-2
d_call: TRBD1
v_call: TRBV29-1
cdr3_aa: CSARTGEYGYTF
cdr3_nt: TGCAGCGCCCGGACAGGCGAGTATGGCTACACCTTC

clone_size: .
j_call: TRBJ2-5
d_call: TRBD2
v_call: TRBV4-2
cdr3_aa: CASSQNPGTSGQETQYF
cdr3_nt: TGTGCCAGCAGCCAAAACCCCGGGACTAGCGGACAAGAGACCCAGTACTTC

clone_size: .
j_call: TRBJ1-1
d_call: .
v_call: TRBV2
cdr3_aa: CASSVFTGNTEAFF
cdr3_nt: TGTGCCAGCAGCGTCTTTACCGGGAACACTGAAGCTTTCTTT

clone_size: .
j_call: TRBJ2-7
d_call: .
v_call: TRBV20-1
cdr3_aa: CSARITGISPYEQYF
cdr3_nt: TGCAGTGCTAGAATCACAGGGATTAGCCCCTACGAGCAGTACTTC

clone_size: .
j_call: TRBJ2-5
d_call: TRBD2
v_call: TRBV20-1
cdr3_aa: CSARASGQETQYF
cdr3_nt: TGCAGTGCTAGGGCTAGCGGGCAAGAGACCCAGTACTTC

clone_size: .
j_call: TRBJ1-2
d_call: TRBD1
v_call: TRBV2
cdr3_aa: CASSSTGSIYGYTF
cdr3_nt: TGTGCCAGCAGTTCGACAGGGTCGATCTATGGCTACACCTTC

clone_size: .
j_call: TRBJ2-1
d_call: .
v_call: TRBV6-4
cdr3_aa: CASSEQAGPPRQFF
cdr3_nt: TGTGCCAGCAGTGAACAGGCGGGGCCCCCTAGGCAGTTCTTC

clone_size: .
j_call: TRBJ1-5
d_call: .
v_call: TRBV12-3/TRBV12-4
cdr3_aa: CASNGDLSNQPQHF
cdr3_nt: TGTGCCAGCAACGGGGATCTTAGCAATCAGCCCCAGCATTTT

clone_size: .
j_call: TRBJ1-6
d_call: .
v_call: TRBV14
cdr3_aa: CASSQTQGLNSPLHF
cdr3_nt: TGTGCCAGCAGCCAAACCCAGGGGCTTAATTCACCCCTCCACTTT

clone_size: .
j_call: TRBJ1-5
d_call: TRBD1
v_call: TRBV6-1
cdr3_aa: CASSPGGRGNQPQHF
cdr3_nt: TGTGCCAGCAGCCCCGGGGGCAGGGGGAATCAGCCCCAGCATTTT

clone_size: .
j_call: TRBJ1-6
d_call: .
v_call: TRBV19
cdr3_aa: CASSIQGYNSPLHF
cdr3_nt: TGTGCCAGTAGTATACAGGGGTATAATTCACCCCTCCACTTT

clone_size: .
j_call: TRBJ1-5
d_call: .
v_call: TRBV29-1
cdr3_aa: CSVEGGLGNQPQHF
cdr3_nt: TGCAGCGTTGAGGGGGGGTTAGGCAATCAGCCCCAGCATTTT

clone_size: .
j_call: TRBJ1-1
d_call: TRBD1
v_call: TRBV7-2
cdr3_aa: CASSLVGQIMNTEAFF
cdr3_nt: TGTGCCAGCAGCTTAGTGGGACAGATCATGAACACTGAAGCTTTCTTT

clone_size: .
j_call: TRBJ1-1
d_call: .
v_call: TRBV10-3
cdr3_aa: CAISDPVYNTEAFF
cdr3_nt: TGTGCCATCAGTGACCCCGTTTACAACACTGAAGCTTTCTTT

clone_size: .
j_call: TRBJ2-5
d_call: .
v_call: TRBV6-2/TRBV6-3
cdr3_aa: CASSWPVPETQYF
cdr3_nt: TGTGCCAGCAGTTGGCCGGTCCCAGAGACCCAGTACTTC

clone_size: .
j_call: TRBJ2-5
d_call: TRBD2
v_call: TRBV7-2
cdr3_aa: CASSLAGTSQETQYF
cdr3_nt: TGTGCCAGCAGCCTGGCCGGGACTAGTCAGGAGACCCAGTACTTC

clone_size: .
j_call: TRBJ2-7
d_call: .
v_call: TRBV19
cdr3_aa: CASSIYIFDEQYF
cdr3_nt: TGTGCCAGTAGTATCTACATTTTCGACGAGCAGTACTTC

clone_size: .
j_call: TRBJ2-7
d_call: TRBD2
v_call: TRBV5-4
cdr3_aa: CASSLESGLAYEQYF
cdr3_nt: TGTGCCAGCAGCTTGGAGTCGGGACTAGCCTACGAGCAGTACTTC

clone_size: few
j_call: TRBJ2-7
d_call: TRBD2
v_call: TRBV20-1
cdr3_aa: CSARDQRTSGATYEQYF
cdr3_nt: TGCAGTGCTAGAGATCAACGGACTAGCGGGGCCACCTACGAGCAGTACTTC

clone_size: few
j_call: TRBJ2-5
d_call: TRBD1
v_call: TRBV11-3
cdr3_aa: CASSRVQGAGTQYF
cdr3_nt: TGTGCCAGCAGTCGCGTCCAGGGGGCGGGGACCCAGTACTTC

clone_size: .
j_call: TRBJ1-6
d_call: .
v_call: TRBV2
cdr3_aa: CASSPGVSYNSPLHF
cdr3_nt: TGTGCCAGCAGTCCGGGGGTTTCCTATAATTCACCCCTCCACTTT

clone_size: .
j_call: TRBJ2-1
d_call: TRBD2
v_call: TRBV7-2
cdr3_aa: CASSLFDRLAGRYSYNEQFF
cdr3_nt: TGTGCCAGCAGCTTATTCGACCGACTAGCGGGGCGTTACTCCTACAATGAGCAGTTCTTC

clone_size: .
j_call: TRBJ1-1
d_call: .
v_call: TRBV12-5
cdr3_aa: CASGFYSVTEAFF
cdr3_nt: TGTGCTAGTGGTTTTTATTCGGTAACTGAAGCTTTCTTT

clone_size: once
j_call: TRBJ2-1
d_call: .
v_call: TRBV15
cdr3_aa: CATSSGREGLFF
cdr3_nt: TGTGCCACCAGCAGTGGCAGGGAAGGTTTGTTCTTC